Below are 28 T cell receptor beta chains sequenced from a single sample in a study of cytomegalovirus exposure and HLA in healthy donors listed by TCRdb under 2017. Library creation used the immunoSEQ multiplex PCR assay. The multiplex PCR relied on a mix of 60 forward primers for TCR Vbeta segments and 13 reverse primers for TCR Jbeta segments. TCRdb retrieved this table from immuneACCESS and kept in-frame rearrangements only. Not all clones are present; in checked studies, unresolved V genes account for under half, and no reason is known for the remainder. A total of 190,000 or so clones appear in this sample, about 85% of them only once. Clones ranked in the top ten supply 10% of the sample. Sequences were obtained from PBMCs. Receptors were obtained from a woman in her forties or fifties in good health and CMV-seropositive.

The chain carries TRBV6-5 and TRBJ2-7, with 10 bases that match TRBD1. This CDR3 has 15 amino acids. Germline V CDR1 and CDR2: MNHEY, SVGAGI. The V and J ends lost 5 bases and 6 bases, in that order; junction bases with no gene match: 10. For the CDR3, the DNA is TGTGCCAGCAGTACAGGCGACAGGGGGCGTTCCGAGCAGTACTTC. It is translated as CASSTGDRGRSEQYF.

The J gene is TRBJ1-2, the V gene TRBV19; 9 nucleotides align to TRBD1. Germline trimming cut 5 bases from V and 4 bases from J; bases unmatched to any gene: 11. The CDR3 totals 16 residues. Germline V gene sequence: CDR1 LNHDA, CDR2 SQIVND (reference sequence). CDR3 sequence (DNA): TGTGCCAGTAGTGTATCCGGGGGGACAGGGCTCTATGGCTACACCTTC. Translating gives CASSVSGGTGLYGYTF.

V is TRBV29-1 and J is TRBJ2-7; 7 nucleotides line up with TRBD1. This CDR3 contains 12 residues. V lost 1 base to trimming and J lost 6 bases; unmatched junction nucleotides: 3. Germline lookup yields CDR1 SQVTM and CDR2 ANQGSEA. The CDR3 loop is CSVEATGPEQYF. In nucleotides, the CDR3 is TGCAGCGTTGAAGCGACAGGGCCCGAGCAGTACTTC.

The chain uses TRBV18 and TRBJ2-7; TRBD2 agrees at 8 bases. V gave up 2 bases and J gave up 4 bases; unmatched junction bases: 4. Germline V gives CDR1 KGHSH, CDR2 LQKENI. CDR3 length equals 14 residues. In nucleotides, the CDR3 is TGTGCCAGCTCACCAGGGACTAGAGGTTACGAGCAGTACTTC. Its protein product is CASSPGTRGYEQYF. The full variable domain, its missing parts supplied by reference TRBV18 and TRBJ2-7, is NAGVMQNPRHLVRRRGQEARLRCSPMKGHSHVYWYRQLPEEGLKFMVYLQKENIIDESGMPKERFSAEFPKEGPSILRIQQVVRGDSAAYFCASSPGTRGYEQYFGPGTRLTVT.

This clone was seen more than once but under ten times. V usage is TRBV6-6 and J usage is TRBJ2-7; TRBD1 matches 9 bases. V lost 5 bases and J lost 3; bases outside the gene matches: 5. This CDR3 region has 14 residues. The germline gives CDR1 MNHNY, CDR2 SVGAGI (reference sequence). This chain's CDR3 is CASSKGQGLYEQYF. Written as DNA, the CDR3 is TGTGCCAGCAGTAAGGGACAGGGACTCTACGAGCAGTACTTC.

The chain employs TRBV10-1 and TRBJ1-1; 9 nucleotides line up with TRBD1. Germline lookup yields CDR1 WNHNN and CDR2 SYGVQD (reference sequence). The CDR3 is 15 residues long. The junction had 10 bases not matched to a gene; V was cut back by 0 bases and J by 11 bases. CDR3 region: CASSESGTGLQGAFF. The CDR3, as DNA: TGCGCCAGCAGTGAGTCAGGGACAGGGCTCCAGGGCGCTTTCTTT.

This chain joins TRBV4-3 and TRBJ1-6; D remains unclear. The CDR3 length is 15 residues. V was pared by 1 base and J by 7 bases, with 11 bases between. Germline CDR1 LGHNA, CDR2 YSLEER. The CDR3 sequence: CASSQAPVRNSPLHF. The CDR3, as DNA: TGCGCCAGCAGCCAAGCACCGGTCCGCAATTCACCCCTCCACTTT.

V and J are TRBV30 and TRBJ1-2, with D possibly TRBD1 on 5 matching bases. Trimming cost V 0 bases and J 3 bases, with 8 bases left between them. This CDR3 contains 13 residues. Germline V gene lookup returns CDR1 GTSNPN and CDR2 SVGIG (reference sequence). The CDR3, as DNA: TGTGCCTGGAGTGTCGGAGGGGACTATGGCTACACCTTC. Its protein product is CAWSVGGDYGYTF. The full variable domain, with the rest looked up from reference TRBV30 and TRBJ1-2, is SQTIHQWPATLVQPVGSPLSLECTVEGTSNPNLYWYRQAAGRGLQLLFYSVGIGQISSEVPQNLSASRPQDRQFILSSKKLLLSDSGFYLCAWSVGGDYGYTFGSGTRLTVV.

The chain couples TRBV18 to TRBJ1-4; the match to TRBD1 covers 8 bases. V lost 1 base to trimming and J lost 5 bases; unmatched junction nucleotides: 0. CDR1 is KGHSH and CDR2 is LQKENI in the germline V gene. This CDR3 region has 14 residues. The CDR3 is CASSPRTGNEKLFF. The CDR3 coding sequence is TGTGCCAGCTCACCACGGACAGGGAATGAAAAACTGTTTTTT.

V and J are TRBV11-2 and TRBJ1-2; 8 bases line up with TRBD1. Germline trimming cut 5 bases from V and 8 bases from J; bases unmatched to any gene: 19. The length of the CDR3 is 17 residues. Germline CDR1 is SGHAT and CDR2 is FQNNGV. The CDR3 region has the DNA TGTGCCAGCAGCGTCGGGACAGGAGTCCCTCCCGTGATGGGCTACACCTTC. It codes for CASSVGTGVPPVMGYTF.

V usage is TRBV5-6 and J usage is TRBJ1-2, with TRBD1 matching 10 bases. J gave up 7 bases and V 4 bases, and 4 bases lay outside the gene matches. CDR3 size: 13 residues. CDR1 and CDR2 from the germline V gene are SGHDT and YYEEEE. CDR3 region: CASSAGQGGGYTF. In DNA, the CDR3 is TGTGCCAGCAGCGCAGGACAGGGGGGTGGCTACACCTTC.

CDR3 in amino acids: CASSSDPQGNQPQHF. CDR3 DNA sequence: TGTGCCAGCAGCTCCGATCCTCAGGGCAATCAGCCCCAGCATTTT. The V and J genes are TRBV11-2 and TRBJ1-5, with unresolved D. This CDR3 region has 15 residues. V was trimmed by 4 bases and J by 2 bases, leaving 12 bases between them. CDR1 and CDR2 from the germline V gene are SGHAT and FQNNGV.

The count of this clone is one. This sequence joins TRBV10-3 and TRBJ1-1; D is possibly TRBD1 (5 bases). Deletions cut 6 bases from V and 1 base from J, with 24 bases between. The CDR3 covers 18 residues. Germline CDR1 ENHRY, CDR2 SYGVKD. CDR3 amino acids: CAIRGDSDLLGGNTEAFF. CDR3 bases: TGTGCCATCAGGGGGGACTCCGATCTCTTAGGAGGGAACACTGAAGCTTTCTTT.

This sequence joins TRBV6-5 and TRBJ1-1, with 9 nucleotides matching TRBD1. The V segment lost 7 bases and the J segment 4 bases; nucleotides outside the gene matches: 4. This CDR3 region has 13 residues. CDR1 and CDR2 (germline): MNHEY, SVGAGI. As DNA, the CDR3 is TGTGCCAGCAAGGGGACAGGGTCCACTGAAGCTTTCTTT. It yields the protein CASKGTGSTEAFF.

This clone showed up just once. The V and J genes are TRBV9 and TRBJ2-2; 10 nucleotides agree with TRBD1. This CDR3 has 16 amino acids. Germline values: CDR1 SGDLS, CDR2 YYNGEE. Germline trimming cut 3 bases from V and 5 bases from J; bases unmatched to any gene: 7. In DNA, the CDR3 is TGTGCCAGCAGCGGAGCGACAGGGGGCGCGACCGGGGAGCTGTTTTTT. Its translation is CASSGATGGATGELFF. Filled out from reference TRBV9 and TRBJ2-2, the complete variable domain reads DSGVTQTPKHLITATGQRVTLRCSPRSGDLSVYWYQQSLDQGLQFLIQYYNGEERAKGNILERFSAQQFPDLHSELNLSSLELGDSALYFCASSGATGGATGELFFGEGSRLTVL.

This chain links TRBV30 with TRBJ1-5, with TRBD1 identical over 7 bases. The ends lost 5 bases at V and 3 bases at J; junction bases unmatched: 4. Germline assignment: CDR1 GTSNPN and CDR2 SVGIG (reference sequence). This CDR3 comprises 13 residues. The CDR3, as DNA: TGTGCCTGGGCCGGGACAGTCAATCAGCCCCAGCATTTT. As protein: CAWAGTVNQPQHF.

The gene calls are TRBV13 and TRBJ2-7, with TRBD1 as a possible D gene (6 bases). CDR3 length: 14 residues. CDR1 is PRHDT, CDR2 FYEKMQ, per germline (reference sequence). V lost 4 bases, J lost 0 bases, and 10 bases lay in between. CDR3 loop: CASSSQGASYEQYF. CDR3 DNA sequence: TGTGCCAGCAGCTCACAGGGAGCCTCCTACGAGCAGTACTTC.

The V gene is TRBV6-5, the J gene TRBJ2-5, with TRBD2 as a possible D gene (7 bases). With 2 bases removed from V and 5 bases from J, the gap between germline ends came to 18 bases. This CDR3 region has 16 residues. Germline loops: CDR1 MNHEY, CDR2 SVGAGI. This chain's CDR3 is CASSYQGGGSVETQYF. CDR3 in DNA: TGTGCCAGCAGTTACCAGGGCGGGGGCTCTGTGGAGACCCAGTACTTC.

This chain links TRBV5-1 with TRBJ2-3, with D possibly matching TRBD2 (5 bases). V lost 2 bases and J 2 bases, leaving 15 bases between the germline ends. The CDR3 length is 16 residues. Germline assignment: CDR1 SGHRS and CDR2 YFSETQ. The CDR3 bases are TGCGCCAGCAGCTTCGGGGTGACCACGCTCACAGATACGCAGTATTTT. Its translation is CASSFGVTTLTDTQYF. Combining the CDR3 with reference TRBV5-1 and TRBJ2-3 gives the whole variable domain KAGVTQTPRYLIKTRGQQVTLSCSPISGHRSVSWYQQTPGQGLQFLFEYFSETQRNKGNFPGRFSGRQFSNSRSEMNVSTLELGDSALYLCASSFGVTTLTDTQYFGPGTRLTVL.

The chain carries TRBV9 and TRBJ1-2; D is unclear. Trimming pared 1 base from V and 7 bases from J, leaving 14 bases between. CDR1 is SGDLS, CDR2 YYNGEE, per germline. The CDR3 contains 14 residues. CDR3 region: CASSVPGGVTGYTF. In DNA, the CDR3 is TGTGCCAGCAGCGTACCCGGCGGGGTGACTGGCTACACCTTC.

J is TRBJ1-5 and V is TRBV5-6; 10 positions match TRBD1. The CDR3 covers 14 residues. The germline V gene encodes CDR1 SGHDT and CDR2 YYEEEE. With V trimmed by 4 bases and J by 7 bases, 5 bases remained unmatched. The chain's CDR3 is CASSTTGGRQPQHF. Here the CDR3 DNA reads TGTGCCAGCAGCACGACAGGGGGCAGGCAGCCCCAGCATTTT.

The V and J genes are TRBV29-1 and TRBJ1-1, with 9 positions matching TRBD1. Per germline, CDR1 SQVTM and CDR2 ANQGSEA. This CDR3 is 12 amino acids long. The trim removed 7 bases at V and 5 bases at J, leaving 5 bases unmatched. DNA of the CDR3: TGCAGCGCCCTAGGACAGGGGACTGAAGCTTTCTTT. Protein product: CSALGQGTEAFF.

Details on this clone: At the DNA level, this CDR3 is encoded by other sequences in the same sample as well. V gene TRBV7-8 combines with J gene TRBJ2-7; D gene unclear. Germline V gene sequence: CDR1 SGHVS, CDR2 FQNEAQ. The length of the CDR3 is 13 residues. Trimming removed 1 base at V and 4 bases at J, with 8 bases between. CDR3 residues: CASSLDSPYEQYF. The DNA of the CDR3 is TGTGCCAGCAGCTTAGACAGCCCTTACGAGCAGTACTTC.

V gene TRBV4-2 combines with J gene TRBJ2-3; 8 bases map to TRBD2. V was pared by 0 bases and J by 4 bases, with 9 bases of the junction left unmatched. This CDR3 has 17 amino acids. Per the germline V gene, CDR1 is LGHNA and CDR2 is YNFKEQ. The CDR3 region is CASSQDPDGGASDTQYF. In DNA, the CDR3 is TGTGCCAGCAGCCAAGATCCCGACGGGGGGGCCTCAGATACGCAGTATTTT.

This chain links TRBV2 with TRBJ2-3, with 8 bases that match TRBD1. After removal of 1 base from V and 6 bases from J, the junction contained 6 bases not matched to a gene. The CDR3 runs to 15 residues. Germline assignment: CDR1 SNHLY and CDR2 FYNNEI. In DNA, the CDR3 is TGTGCCAGCAGTGAAGTGGGACAGGTAATTGATACGCAGTATTTT. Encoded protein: CASSEVGQVIDTQYF.

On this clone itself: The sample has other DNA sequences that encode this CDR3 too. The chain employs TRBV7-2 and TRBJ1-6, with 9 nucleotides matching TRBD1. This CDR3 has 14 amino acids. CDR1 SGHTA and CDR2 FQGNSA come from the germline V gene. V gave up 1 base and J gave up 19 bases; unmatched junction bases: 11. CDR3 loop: CASSLGGQGIGPHF. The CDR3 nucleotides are TGTGCCAGCAGCTTAGGGGGACAGGGAATAGGGCCACACTTT.

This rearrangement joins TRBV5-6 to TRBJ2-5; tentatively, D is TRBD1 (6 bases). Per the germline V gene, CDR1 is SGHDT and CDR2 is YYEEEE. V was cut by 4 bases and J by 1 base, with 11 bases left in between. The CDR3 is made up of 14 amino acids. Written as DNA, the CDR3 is TGTGCCAGCAGCCCTTGGACAGCCCAAGAGACCCAGTACTTC. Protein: CASSPWTAQETQYF.

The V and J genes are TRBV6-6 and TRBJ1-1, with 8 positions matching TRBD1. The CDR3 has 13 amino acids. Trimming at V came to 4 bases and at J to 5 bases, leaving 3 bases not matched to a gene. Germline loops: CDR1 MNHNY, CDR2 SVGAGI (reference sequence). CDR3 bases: TGTGCCAGCAGTTCGACAGGGGTGACTGAAGCTTTCTTT. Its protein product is CASSSTGVTEAFF.